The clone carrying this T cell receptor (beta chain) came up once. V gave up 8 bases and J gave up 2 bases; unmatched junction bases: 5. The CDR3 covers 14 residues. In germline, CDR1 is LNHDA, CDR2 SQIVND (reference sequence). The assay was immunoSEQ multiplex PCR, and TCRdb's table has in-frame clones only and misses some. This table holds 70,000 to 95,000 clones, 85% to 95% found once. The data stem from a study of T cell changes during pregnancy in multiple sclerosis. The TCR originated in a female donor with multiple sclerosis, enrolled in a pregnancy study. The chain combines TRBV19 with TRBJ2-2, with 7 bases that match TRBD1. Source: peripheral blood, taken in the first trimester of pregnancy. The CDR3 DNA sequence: TGTGCCAGTTGCCGACAGGGTAACACCGGGGAGCTGTTTTTT. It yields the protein CASCRQGNTGELFF.